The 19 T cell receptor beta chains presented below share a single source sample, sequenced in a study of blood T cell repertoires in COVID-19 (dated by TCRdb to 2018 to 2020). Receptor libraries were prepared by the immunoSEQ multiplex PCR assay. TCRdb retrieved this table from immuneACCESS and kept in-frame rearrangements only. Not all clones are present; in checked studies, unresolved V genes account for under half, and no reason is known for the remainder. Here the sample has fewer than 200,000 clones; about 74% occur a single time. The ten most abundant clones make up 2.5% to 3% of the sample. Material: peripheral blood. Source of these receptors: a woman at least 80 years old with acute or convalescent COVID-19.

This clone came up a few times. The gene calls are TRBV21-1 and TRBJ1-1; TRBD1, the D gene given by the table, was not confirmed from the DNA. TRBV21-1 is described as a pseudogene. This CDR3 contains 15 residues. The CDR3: CASSNKKGDSTEAFF. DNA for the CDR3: TGTGCCAGCAGCAATAAAAAGGGGGATTCCACTGAAGCTTTCTTT.

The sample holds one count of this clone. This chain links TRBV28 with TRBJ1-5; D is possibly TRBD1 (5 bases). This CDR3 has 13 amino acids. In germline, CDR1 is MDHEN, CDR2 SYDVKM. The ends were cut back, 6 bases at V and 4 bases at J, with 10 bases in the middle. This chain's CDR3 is CASRVDKNQPQHF. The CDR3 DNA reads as TGTGCCAGCAGGGTGGACAAAAATCAGCCCCAGCATTTT.

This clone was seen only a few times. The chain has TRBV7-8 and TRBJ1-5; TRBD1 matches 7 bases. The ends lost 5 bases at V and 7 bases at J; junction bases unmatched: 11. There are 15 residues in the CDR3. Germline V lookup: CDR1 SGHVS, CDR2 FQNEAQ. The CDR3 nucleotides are TGTGCCAGCAGCCCAAGACAGGGTGCATGGCAGCCCCAGCATTTT. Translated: CASSPRQGAWQPQHF.

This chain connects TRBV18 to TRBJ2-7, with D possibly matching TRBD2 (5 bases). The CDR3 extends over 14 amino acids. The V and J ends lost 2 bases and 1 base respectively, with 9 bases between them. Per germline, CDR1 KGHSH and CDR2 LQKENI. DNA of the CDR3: TGTGCCAGCTCACCATCCGGGATATCCTACGAGCAGTACTTC. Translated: CASSPSGISYEQYF.

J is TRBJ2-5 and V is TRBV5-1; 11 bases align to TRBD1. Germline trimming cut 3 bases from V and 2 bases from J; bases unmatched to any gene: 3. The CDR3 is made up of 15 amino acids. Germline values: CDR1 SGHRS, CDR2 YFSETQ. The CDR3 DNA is TGCGCCAGCAGCTGGGGGGACAGGGGGCAAGAGACCCAGTACTTC. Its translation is CASSWGDRGQETQYF.

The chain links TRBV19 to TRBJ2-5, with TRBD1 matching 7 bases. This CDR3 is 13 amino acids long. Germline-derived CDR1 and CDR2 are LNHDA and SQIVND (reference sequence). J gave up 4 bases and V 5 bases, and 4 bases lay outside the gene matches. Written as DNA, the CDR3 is TGTGCCAGTAGTGGGAACAGGGGAGAGACCCAGTACTTC. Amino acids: CASSGNRGETQYF.

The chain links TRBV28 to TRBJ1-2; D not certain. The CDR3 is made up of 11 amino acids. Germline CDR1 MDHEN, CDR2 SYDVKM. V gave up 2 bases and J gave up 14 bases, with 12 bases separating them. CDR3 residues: CASSLNRGLTF. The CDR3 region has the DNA TGTGCCAGCAGTTTAAATAGAGGACTGACCTTC.

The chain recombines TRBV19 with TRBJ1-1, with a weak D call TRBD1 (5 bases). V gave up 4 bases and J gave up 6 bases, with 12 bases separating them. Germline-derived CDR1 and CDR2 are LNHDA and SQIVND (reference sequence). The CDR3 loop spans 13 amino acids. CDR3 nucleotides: TGTGCCAGTAGTACCCGACAGCTCCCTGAAGCTTTCTTT. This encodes CASSTRQLPEAFF. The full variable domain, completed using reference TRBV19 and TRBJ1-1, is DGGITQSPKYLFRKEGQNVTLSCEQNLNHDAMYWYRQDPGQGLRLIYYSQIVNDFQKGDIAEGYSVSREKKESFPLTVTSAQKNPTAFYLCASSTRQLPEAFFGQGTRLTVV.

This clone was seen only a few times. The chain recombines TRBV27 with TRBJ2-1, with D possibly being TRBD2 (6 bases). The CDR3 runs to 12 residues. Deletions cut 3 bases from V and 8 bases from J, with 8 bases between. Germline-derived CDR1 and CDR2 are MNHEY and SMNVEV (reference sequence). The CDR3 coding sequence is TGTGCCAGCAGTTTTGGGGAGGATGAGCAGTTCTTC. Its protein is CASSFGEDEQFF.

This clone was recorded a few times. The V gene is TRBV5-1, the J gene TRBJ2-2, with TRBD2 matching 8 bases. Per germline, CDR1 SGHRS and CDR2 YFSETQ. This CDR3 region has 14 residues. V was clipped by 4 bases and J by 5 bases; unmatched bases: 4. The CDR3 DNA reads TGCGCCAGCAGCCAGACTAGCGCGACCGGGGAGCTGTTTTTT. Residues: CASSQTSATGELFF.

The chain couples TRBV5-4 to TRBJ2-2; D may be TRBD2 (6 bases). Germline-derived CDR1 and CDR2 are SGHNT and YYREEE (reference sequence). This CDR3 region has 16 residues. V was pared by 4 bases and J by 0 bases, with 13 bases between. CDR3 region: CASSPVAETNTGELFF. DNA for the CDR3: TGTGCCAGCAGCCCAGTAGCGGAGACGAACACCGGGGAGCTGTTTTTT. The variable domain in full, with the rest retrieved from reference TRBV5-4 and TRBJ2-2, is ETGVTQSPTHLIKTRGQQVTLRCSSQSGHNTVSWYQQALGQGPQFIFQYYREEENGRGNFPPRFSGLQFPNYSSELNVNALELDDSALYLCASSPVAETNTGELFFGEGSRLTVL.

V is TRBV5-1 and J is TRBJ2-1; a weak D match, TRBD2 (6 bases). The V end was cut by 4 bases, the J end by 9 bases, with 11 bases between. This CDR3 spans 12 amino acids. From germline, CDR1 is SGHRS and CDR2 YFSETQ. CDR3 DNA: TGCGCCAGCAGCCAGGTCGGGGGTGAGCAGTTCTTC. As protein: CASSQVGGEQFF.

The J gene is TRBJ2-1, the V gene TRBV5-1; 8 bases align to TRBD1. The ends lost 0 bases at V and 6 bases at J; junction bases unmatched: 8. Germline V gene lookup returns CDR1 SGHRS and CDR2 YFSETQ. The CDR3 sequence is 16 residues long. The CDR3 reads CASSLEGSTGGNEQFF. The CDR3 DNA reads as TGCGCCAGCAGCTTGGAAGGTTCTACAGGGGGCAATGAGCAGTTCTTC.

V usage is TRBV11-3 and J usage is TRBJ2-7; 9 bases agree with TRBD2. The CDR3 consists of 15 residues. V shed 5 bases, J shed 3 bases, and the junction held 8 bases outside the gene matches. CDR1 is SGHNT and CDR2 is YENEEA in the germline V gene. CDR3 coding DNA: TGTGCCAGCAGCAAAGTGGCGGGAGGGCTCTACGAGCAGTACTTC. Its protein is CASSKVAGGLYEQYF.

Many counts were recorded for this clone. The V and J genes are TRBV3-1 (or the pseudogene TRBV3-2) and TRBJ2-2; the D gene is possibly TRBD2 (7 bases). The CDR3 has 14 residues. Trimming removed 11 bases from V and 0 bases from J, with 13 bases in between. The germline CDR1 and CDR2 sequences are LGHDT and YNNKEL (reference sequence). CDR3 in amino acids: CASGRGANTGELFF. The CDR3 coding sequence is TGTGCCTCAGGGAGGGGGGCGAACACCGGGGAGCTGTTTTTT.

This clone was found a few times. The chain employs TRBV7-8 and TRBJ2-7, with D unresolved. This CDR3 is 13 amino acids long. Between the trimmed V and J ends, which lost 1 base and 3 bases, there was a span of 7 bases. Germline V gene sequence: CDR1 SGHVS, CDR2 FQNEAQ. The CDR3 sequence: CASSLVQYYEQYF. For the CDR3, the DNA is TGTGCCAGCAGCTTAGTACAGTACTACGAGCAGTACTTC.

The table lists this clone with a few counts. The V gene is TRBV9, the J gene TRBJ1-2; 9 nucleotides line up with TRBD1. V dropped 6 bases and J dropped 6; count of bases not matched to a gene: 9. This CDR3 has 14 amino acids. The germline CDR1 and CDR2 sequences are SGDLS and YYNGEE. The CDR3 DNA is TGTGCCAGCACAGTTGGAGGACAGGGGCATGGCTACACCTTC. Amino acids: CASTVGGQGHGYTF.

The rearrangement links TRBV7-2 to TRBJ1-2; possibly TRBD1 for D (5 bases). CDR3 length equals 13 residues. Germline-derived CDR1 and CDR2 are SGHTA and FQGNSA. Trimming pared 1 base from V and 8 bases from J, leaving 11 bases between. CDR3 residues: CASSLEQDGGYTF. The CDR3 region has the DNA TGTGCCAGCAGCTTAGAACAGGACGGGGGCTACACCTTC.

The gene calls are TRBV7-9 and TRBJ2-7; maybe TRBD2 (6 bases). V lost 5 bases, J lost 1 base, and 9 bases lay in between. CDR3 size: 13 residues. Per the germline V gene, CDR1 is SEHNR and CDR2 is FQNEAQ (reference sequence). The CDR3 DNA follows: TGTGCCAGCAGCCGGGAGTCGTCCTACGAGCAGTACTTC. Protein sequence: CASSRESSYEQYF.